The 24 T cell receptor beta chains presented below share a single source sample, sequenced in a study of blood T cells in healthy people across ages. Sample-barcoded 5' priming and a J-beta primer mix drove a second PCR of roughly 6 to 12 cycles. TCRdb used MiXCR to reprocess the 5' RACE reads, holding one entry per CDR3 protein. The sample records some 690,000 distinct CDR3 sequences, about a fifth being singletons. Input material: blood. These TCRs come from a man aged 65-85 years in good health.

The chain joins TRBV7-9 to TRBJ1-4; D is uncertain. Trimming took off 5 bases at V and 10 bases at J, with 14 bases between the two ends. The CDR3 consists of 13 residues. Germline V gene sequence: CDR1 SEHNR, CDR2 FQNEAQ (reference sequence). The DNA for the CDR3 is TGTGCCAGCAGCCGCCCAGAACTCGCAAAACTGTTTTTT. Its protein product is CASSRPELAKLFF. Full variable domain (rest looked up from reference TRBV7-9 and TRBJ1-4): DTGVSQNPRHKITKRGQNVTFRCDPISEHNRLYWYRQTLGQGPEFLTYFQNEAQLEKSRLLSDRFSAERPKGSFSTLEIQRTEQGDSAMYLCASSRPELAKLFFGSGTQLSVL.

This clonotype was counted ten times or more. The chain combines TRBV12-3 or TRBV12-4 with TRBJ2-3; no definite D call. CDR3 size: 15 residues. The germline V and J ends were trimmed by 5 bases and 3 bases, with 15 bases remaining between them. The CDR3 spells CASSLSGPRTDTQYF. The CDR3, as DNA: TGTGCCAGCAGTCTATCCGGGCCTCGGACAGATACGCAGTATTTT.

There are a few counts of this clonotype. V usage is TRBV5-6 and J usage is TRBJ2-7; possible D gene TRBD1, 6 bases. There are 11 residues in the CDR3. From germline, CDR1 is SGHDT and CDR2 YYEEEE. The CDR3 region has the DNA TGTGCCAGCAGCGCAGGGGCCGAGCAGTGCGTC. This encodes CASSAGAEQCV.

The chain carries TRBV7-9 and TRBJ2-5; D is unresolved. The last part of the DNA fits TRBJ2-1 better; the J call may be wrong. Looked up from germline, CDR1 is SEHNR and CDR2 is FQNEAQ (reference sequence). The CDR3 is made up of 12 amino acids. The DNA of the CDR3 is TGTGCCAGCAGCGTGCACTCCAATGAGCAGTTCTTC. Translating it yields CASSVHSNEQFF.

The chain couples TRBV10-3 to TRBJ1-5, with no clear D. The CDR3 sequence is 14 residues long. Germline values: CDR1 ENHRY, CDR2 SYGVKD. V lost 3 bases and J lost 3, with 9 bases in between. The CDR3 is CAISEGQNNQPQHF. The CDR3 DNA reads TGTGCCATCAGTGAAGGGCAGAACAATCAGCCCCAGCATTTT.

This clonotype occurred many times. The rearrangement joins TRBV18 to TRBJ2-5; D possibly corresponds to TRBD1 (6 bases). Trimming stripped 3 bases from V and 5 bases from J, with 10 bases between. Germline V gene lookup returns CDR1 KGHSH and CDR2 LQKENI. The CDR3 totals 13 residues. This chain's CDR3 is CASSPRGGETQYF. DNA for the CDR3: TGTGCCAGCTCACCCCGAGGGGGTGAGACCCAGTACTTC.

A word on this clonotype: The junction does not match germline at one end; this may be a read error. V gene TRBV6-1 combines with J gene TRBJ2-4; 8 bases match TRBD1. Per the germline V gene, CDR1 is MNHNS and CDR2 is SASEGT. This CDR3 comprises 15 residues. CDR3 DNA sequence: TGTGCCAGCGGTGAGGGACAGGTGGGAAAAAACATTCAGTACTTC. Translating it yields CASGEGQVGKNIQYF.

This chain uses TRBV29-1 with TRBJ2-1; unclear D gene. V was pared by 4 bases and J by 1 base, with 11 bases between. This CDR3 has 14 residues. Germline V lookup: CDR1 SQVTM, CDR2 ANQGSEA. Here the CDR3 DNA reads TGCAGCGTTGTTCTCTTGTCATCCTACAATGAGCAGTTCTTC. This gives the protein CSVVLLSSYNEQFF.

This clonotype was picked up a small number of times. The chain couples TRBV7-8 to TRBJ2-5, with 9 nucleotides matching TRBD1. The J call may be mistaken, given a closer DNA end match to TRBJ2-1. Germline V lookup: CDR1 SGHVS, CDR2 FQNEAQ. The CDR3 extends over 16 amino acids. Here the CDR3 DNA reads TGTGCCAGCAGCACCGAACAGGGGGCTCTTTACAATGAGCAGTTCTTC. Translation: CASSTEQGALYNEQFF.

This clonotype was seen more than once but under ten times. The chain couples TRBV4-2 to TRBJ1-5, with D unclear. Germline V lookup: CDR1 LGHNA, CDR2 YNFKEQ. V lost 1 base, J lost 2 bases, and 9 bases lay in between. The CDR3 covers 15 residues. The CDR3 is CASSQVTEGNQPQHF. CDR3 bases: TGTGCCAGCAGCCAAGTCACCGAGGGCAATCAGCCCCAGCATTTT.

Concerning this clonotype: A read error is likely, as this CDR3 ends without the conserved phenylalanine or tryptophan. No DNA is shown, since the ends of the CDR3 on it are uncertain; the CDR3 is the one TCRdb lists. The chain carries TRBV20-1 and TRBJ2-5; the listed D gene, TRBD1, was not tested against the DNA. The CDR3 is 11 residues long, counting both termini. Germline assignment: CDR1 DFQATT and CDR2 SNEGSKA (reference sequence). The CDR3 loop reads CSAFPGKERFL.

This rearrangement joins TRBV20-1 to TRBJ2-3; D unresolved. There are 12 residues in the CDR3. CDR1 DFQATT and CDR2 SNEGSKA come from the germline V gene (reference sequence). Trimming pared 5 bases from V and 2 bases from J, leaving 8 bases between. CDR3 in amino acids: CSAFRFTDTQYF. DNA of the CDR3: TGCAGTGCTTTTAGGTTCACAGATACGCAGTATTTT.

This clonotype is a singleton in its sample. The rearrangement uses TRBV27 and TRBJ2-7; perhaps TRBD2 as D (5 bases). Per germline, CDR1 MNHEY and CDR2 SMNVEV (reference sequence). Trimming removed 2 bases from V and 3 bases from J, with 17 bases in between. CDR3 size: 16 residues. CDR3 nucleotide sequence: TGTGCCAGCAGTTTACGAGGGTCCCGTGTTGGCTACGAGCAGTACTTC. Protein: CASSLRGSRVGYEQYF.

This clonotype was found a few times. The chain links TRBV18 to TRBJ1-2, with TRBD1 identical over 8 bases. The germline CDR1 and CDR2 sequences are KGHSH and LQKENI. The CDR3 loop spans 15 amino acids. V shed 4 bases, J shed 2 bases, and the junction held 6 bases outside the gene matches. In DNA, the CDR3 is TGTGCCAGCTCACTGGGGGGACAGGACAACTATGGCTACACCTTC. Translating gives CASSLGGQDNYGYTF. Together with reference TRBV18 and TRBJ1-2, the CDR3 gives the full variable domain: NAGVMQNPRHLVRRRGQEARLRCSPMKGHSHVYWYRQLPEEGLKFMVYLQKENIIDESGMPKERFSAEFPKEGPSILRIQQVVRGDSAAYFCASSLGGQDNYGYTFGSGTRLTVV.

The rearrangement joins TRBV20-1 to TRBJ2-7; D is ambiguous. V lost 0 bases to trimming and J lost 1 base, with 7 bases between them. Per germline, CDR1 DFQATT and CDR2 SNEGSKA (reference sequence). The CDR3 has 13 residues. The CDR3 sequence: CSARDRLSYEQYF. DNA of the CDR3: TGCAGTGCTAGAGATCGTCTGTCCTACGAGCAGTACTTC.

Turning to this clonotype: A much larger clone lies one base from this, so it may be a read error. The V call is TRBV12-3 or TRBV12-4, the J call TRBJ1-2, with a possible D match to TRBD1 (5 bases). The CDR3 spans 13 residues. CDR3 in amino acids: CASSPQGRYVYTF. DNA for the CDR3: TGTGCCAGCAGTCCTCAGGGTCGGTATGTCTACACCTTC.

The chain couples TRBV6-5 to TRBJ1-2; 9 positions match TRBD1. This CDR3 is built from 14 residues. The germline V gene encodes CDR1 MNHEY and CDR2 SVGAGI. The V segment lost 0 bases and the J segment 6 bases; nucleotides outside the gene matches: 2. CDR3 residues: CASSYSRTGDGYTF. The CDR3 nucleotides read TGTGCCAGCAGTTACTCGCGGACAGGGGATGGCTACACCTTC.

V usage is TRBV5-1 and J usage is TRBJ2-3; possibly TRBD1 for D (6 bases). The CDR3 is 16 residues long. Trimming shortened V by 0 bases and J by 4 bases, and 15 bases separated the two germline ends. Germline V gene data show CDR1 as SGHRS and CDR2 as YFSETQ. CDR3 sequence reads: CASSLVGPYRADTQYF. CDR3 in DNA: TGCGCCAGCAGCTTGGTCGGACCGTACAGGGCAGATACGCAGTATTTT.

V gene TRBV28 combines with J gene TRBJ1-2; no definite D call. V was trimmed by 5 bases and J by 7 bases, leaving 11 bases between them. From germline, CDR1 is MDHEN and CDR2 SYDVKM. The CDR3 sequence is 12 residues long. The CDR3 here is CASSQTRRGYTF. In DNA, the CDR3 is TGTGCCAGCAGTCAGACCAGGCGTGGCTACACCTTC.

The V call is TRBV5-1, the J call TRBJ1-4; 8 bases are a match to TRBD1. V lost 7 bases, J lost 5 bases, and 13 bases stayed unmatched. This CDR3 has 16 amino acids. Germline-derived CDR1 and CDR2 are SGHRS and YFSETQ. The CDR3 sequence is CASGLPGGGTNEKLFF. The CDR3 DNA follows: TGCGCCAGCGGCCTCCCAGGGGGCGGAACAAATGAAAAACTGTTTTTT.

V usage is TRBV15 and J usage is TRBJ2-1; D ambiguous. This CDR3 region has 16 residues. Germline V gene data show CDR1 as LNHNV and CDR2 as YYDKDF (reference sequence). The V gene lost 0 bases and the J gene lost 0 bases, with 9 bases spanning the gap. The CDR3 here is CATSRDRFTSYNEQFF. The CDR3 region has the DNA TGTGCCACCAGCAGAGACAGGTTCACCTCCTACAATGAGCAGTTCTTC.

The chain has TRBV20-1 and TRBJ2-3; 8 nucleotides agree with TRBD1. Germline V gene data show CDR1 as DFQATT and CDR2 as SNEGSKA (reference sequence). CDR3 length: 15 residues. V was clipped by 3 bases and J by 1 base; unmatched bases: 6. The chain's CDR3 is CSASSAGQGTDTQYF. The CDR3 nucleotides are TGCAGTGCTAGCAGCGCGGGACAGGGCACAGATACGCAGTATTTT.

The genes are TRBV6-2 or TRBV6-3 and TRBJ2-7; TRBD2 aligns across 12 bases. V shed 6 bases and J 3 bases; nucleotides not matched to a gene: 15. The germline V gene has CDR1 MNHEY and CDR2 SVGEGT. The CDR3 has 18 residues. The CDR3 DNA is TGTGCCAGCAGGCCAGGCACGTTGACTAGCGGGAGTATCTACGAGCAGTACGTC. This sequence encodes CASRPGTLTSGSIYEQYV.

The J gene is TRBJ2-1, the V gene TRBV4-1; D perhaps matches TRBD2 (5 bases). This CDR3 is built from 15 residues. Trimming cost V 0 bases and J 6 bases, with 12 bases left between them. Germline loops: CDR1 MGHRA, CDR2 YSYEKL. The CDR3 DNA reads TGCGCCAGCAGCCAAGATCCAGCGGTAATCAATGAGCAGTTCTTC. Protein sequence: CASSQDPAVINEQFF.